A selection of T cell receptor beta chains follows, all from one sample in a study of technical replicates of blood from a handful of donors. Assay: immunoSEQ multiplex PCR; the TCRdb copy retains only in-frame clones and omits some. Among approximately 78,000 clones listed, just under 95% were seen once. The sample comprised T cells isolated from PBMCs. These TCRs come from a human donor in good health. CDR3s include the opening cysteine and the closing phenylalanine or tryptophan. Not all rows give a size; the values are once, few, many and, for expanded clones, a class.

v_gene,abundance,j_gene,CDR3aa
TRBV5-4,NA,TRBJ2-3,CASSGVALAGDWADTQYF
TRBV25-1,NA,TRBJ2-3,CASSARASGSSTDTQYF
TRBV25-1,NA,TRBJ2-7,CATTRGSSYEQYF
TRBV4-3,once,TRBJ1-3,CASSPLGEDTIYF
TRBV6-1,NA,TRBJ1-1,CASSEVAGGPEAFF
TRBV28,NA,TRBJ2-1,CASSSPPGQVRNEQFF
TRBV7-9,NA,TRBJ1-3,CASSSKDRSGNTIYF
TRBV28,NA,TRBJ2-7,CASSLLDRAREQYF
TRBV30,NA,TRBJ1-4,CAWSVPDRDFEKLFF
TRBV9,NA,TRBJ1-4,CASSPGHLTATNEKLFF
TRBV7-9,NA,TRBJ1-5,CASSPYQDQPQHF
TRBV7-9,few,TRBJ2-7,CASSAWEDRYEQYF
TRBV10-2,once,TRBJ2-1,CASSRAPNEQFF
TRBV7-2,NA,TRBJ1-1,CASSLGTGQVWAFF
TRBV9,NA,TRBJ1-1,CASSVGGFVSSEAFF
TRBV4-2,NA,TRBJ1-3,CASSQPQGAHHTIYF
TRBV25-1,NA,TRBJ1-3,CASMDGSSGNTIYF
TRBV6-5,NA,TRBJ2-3,CASILADTQYF
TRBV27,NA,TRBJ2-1,CASSLRQTRHEQFF
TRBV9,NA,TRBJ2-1,CASSARQGRTYNEQFF
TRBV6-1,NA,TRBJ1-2,CASVPGQPTNYGYTF
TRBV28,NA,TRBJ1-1,CASRPRQFNTEAFF
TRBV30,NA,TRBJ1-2,CAWSLRQDGTSYGYTF
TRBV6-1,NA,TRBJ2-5,CASSETSRQETQYF
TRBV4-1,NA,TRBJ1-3,CASSQDYSSGDTIYF
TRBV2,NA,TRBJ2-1,CASFEREIDEQFF
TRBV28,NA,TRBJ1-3,CASSEKHRDSGNTIYF
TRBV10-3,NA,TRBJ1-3,CAINGPATAGNTIYF
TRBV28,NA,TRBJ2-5,CASTWTPLVDQETQYF
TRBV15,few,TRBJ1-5,CATSRDGNQPQHF
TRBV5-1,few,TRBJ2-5,CASSWQHNNQETQYF
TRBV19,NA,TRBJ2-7,CASSILPFYEQYF
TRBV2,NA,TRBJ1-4,CASSERGQPNEKLFF
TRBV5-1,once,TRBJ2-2,CASSLSSGRGTGELFF
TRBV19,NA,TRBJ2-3,CASSIDRGGRATDTQYF
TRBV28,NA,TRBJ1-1,CASSSGMNTEAFF
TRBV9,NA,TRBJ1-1,CASSLGQNTEAFF
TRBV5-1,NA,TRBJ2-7,CASSARLAAGGPTYEQYF
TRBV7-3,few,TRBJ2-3,CASSLGLSTDTQYF
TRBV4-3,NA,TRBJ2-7,CASSQDARGNEQYF
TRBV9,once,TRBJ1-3,CASSPQYPGNTIYF
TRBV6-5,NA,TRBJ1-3,CASTNHRYPGNTIYF
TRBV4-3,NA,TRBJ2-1,CASSHPSGSSYNEQFF
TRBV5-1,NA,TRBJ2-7,CASSLDITRAYEQYF
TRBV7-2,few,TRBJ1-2,CASSAPGQGNYGYTF
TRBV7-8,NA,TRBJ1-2,CASSLEQGVGYGYTF
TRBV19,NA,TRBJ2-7,CASSPGPGVYEQYF
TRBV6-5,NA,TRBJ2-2,CASSLTGVANTGELFF